This is a list of T cell receptor beta chains from one sample in a study of vaccination effects on CD4 cells after COVID-19. The table came from immunoSEQ multiplex PCR; TCRdb's copy has only in-frame clones and leaves some out. The sample shows 25,000 to 30,000 clones, about 81% of them seen only once. These receptors have no identified antigens. Sample: CD4+ T cells from PBMCs cultured with SARS-CoV-2 spike peptides, taken before COVID-19 vaccination. These receptor sequences come from a human donor who received a COVID-19 vaccine. CDR3s include the opening cysteine and the closing phenylalanine or tryptophan. The D gene is left open where the match is weak. Clone size, where shown, is once, few, many, or a class for clones that have expanded.

V,size,length,J,D,DNA,CDR3
TRBV6-5,.,11,TRBJ2-7,.,TGTGCCAGCAGTTACGCGCGCGAGCAGTACTTC,CASSYAREQYF
TRBV15,.,17,TRBJ2-1,TRBD2,TGTGCCACCAGCAGAGATCTGCGGGGGGGCAAGTACAATGAGCAGTTCTTC,CATSRDLRGGKYNEQFF
TRBV5-4,.,15,TRBJ2-6,.,TGTGCCAGCAGCTTGGTTACTTCAGGGGCCAACGTCCTGACTTTC,CASSLVTSGANVLTF
TRBV5-4,.,15,TRBJ2-5,TRBD1,TGTGCCAGCAGCTCCACCTACAGGGGACAAGAGACCCAGTACTTC,CASSSTYRGQETQYF
TRBV2,.,14,TRBJ1-2,TRBD1,TGTGCCAGCAGGAACCCGGGACAGAACTATGGCTACACCTTC,CASRNPGQNYGYTF
TRBV30,.,16,TRBJ1-1,TRBD1,TGTGCCTGGAGTGTACTTTGGACAGGGGTGGACACTGAAGCTTTCTTT,CAWSVLWTGVDTEAFF
TRBV5-8,.,15,TRBJ2-7,.,TGTGCCAGCAGCTTGGCCGTCAGTGTTTCCTACGAGCAGTACTTC,CASSLAVSVSYEQYF
TRBV3-1/TRBV3-2,.,16,TRBJ2-2,.,TGTGCCAGCAGCCAAGTGCTGATCCAGAACACCGGGGAGCTGTTTTTT,CASSQVLIQNTGELFF
TRBV6-6,.,13,TRBJ1-2,TRBD1,TGTGCCACGAGGACAGGGCTAATGGATGGCTACACCTTC,CATRTGLMDGYTF
TRBV19,.,16,TRBJ2-1,TRBD2,TGTGCCAGTAGTCGGGCTAGCGGGGGGGGACACAATGAGCAGTTCTTC,CASSRASGGGHNEQFF
TRBV19,.,16,TRBJ1-5,TRBD1,TGTGCCAGTAGTACCGGGACAGGCGGTCCCAATCAGCCCCAGCATTTT,CASSTGTGGPNQPQHF
TRBV18,.,16,TRBJ1-2,.,TGTGCCAGCTCACCACCGGGTAGAGGGTTTTTTGATGGCTACACCTTC,CASSPPGRGFFDGYTF
TRBV19,.,14,TRBJ2-1,.,TGTGCCAGTAGTCCCCGGGACGTTTACAATGAGCAGTTCTTC,CASSPRDVYNEQFF
TRBV6-2/TRBV6-3,.,14,TRBJ2-2,.,TGTGCCAGCAGTTCCCTCTTGGACACCGGGGAGCTGTTTTTT,CASSSLLDTGELFF
TRBV28,.,14,TRBJ2-7,TRBD1,TGTGCCAGCAGTTCTCAGGGGGCACCCTACGAGCAGTACTTC,CASSSQGAPYEQYF
TRBV7-9,once,16,TRBJ2-6,.,TGTGCCAGCAGCTCCGGGAGCTTCTCTGGGGCCAACGTCCTGACTTTC,CASSSGSFSGANVLTF
TRBV5-4,.,16,TRBJ2-7,.,TGTGCCAGCAGCTCCAAACCTCAGACAGTCTCTTACGAGCAGTACTTC,CASSSKPQTVSYEQYF